Below, 20 T cell receptor beta chains from the same sample are listed, as sequenced in a study of regulatory T cells in long-lasting Graves disease. Time point described: persistent/refractory GD, antithyroid drugs over 5 years with positive TRAb. The TCR library used RNA extracted from PBMCs. Investigators prepared the TCR beta libraries by applying iRepertoire HTBI primers and Arm-PCR of CDR3 regions. TCRdb passed the multiplex PCR reads through MiXCR, listing each CDR3 protein once. The sample yields hundreds of thousands of distinct CDR3 sequences, roughly 21% seen once. The specimen was peripheral blood mononuclear cells (PBMCs), collected when the disease was refractory, from a patient treated with antithyroid drugs. The receptors stem from a female donor with Graves disease.

V usage is TRBV29-1 and J usage is TRBJ1-5, with 7 bases aligning to TRBD1. Trimming took 6 bases from V and 0 from J; bases not matched to a gene: 11. Germline CDR1 is SQVTM and CDR2 is ANQGSEA. The CDR3 runs 16 residues. CDR3 DNA sequence: TGCAGCGTCCTGAGGGACAGCTTTTATAGCAATCAGCCCCAGCATTTT. Its translation is CSVLRDSFYSNQPQHF. The full variable domain, with the rest looked up from reference TRBV29-1 and TRBJ1-5, is SAVISQKPSRDICQRGTSLTIQCQVDSQVTMMFWYRQQPGQSLTLIATANQGSEATYESGFVIDKFPISRPNLTFSTLTVSNMSPEDSSIYLCSVLRDSFYSNQPQHFGDGTRLSIL.

This chain connects TRBV20-1 to TRBJ1-4; D might be TRBD1 (6 bases). CDR3 length: 16 residues. CDR1 is DFQATT, CDR2 SNEGSKA, per germline (reference sequence). V was pared by 0 bases and J by 6 bases, with 17 bases between. The CDR3 loop reads CSARDYRDSGDEKLFF. The DNA of the CDR3 is TGCAGTGCTAGAGATTACAGGGACTCTGGGGATGAAAAACTGTTTTTT.

The rearrangement links TRBV28 to TRBJ1-6; perhaps TRBD1 as D (5 bases). Trimming stripped 6 bases from V and 10 bases from J, with 16 bases between. CDR3 length equals 14 residues. Germline V gene lookup returns CDR1 MDHEN and CDR2 SYDVKM. The CDR3 region has the DNA TGTGCCAGCAGCGGGACTCGACCCCAGTCACCCCTCCACTTT. It encodes CASSGTRPQSPLHF.

The chain combines TRBV7-9 with TRBJ1-3; D not resolved. Germline CDR1 is SEHNR and CDR2 is FQNEAQ (reference sequence). Trimming shortened V by 5 bases and J by 0 bases, and 11 bases separated the two germline ends. This CDR3 has 15 amino acids. The CDR3 here is CASSQGRYSGNTIYF. CDR3 nucleotides: TGTGCCAGCAGCCAAGGACGGTACTCTGGAAACACCATATATTTT.

This clonotype was found a few times. The V and J genes are TRBV6-1 and TRBJ2-6; D unclear. Trimming took 6 bases from V and 0 from J, leaving 18 bases between them. This CDR3 has 18 amino acids. Germline loops: CDR1 MNHNS, CDR2 SASEGT. The CDR3 loop is CASRSKVVKLSGANVLTF. The CDR3 DNA follows: TGTGCCAGCAGGTCCAAGGTGGTAAAACTCTCTGGGGCCAACGTCCTGACTTTC.

This clonotype was observed at least ten times. The rearrangement links TRBV27 to TRBJ1-4; perhaps TRBD1 as D (6 bases). The ends were cut back, 5 bases at V and 8 bases at J, with 15 bases in the middle. This CDR3 has 14 amino acids. Germline-derived CDR1 and CDR2 are MNHEY and SMNVEV (reference sequence). The CDR3 DNA reads as TGTGCCAGCAGTCCTTATGGGGGGCTAGAAAAACTGTTTTTT. Its translation is CASSPYGGLEKLFF. Together with reference TRBV27 and TRBJ1-4, the CDR3 gives the full variable domain: EAQVTQNPRYLITVTGKKLTVTCSQNMNHEYMSWYRQDPGLGLRQIYYSMNVEVTDKGDVPEGYKVSRKEKRNFPLILESPSPNQTSLYFCASSPYGGLEKLFFGSGTQLSVL.

In the case of this clonotype: This may come from a read error, since a much larger clone is one base off. CDR3 sequence: CTSRQVSNQPQHF. The CDR3 coding sequence is TGTACCAGCAGGCAGGTTAGCAATCAGCCCCAGCATTTT. The gene calls are TRBV28 and TRBJ1-5; D is uncertain. CDR1 and CDR2 from the germline V gene are MDHEN and SYDVKM. The CDR3 extends over 13 amino acids.

The chain links TRBV20-1 to TRBJ2-7, with 7 bases that match TRBD1. Germline V gene data show CDR1 as DFQATT and CDR2 as SNEGSKA (reference sequence). The ends lost 5 bases at V and 2 bases at J; junction bases unmatched: 6. This CDR3 region has 13 residues. The CDR3 protein is CSALRTGTYEQYF. As DNA, the CDR3 is TGCAGTGCTCTACGGACAGGAACCTACGAGCAGTACTTC.

Points on this clonotype: A read error is possible here, since a much larger clone lies one base away. The chain joins TRBV11-2 to TRBJ1-2; D might be TRBD1 (6 bases). The germline CDR1 and CDR2 sequences are SGHAT and FQNNGV. The CDR3 runs to 13 residues. CDR3 DNA sequence: TGTGCCGGCAGCTTAGAGGCAGGGGATGGCTACACCTTC. Residues: CAGSLEAGDGYTF.

In this sample, this clonotype turned up a few times. The J gene is TRBJ2-7, the V gene TRBV30; possible D gene TRBD1, 6 bases. The CDR3 totals 16 residues. V shed 7 bases and J shed 2 bases, with 24 bases lying between them. In germline, CDR1 is GTSNPN, CDR2 SVGIG (reference sequence). CDR3 in amino acids: CASATPLDRITYEQYF. As DNA, the CDR3 is TGTGCCTCCGCCACTCCCTTAGACAGGATCACCTACGAGCAGTACTTC. Full variable domain (remainder filled in from reference TRBV30 and TRBJ2-7): SQTIHQWPATLVQPVGSPLSLECTVEGTSNPNLYWYRQAAGRGLQLLFYSVGIGQISSEVPQNLSASRPQDRQFILSSKKLLLSDSGFYLCASATPLDRITYEQYFGPGTRLTVT.

This clonotype appeared many times. The chain has TRBV9 and TRBJ1-1; the D is unclear. Germline assignment: CDR1 SGDLS and CDR2 YYNGEE. With 3 bases removed from V and 0 bases from J, the gap between germline ends came to 6 bases. The CDR3 contains 13 residues. CDR3: CASSAFMNTEAFF. The DNA of the CDR3 is TGTGCCAGCAGCGCCTTTATGAACACTGAAGCTTTCTTT.

Points on this clonotype: Since the CDR3 does not end with the conserved phenylalanine or tryptophan, this likely comes from a read error. The chain links TRBV27 to TRBJ2-5; 10 positions agree with TRBD1. The CDR3 has 16 residues. CDR1 is MNHEY and CDR2 is SMNVEV in the germline V gene (reference sequence). With 5 bases clipped from V and 5 bases from J, the junction kept 11 bases outside the gene matches. DNA of the CDR3: TGTGCCAGCAGTACCGCCGGACAGGGGGGATACGAGACCCAGTACCTC. Protein sequence: CASSTAGQGGYETQYL.

The sample holds many counts of this clonotype. J is TRBJ2-7 and V is TRBV29-1; a weak D match, TRBD1 (5 bases). The CDR3 is made up of 18 amino acids. Germline V gene data show CDR1 as SQVTM and CDR2 as ANQGSEA. The germline V and J ends were trimmed by 3 bases and 2 bases, with 26 bases remaining between them. CDR3 in amino acids: CSVEQRDSSSGSPYEQYF. The CDR3 DNA is TGCAGCGTTGAGCAGCGTGACAGTTCATCGGGCTCACCCTACGAGCAGTACTTC.

A few counts support this clonotype. This chain joins TRBV7-9 and TRBJ1-5; the D gene is possibly TRBD1 (6 bases). In germline, CDR1 is SEHNR, CDR2 FQNEAQ (reference sequence). The CDR3 is 14 residues long. The V and J ends lost 5 bases and 5 bases respectively, with 13 bases between them. For the CDR3, the DNA is TGTGCCAGCAGCCCCGGGGACACCCATCAGCCCCAGCATTTT. It encodes CASSPGDTHQPQHF.

J is TRBJ1-2 and V is TRBV5-1, with no clear D. From germline, CDR1 is SGHRS and CDR2 YFSETQ. V lost 5 bases and J 0 bases, leaving 8 bases between the germline ends. This CDR3 region has 13 residues. DNA of the CDR3: TGCGCCAGCAGGCTCGGGACTAACTATGGCTACACCTTC. It yields the protein CASRLGTNYGYTF.

This clonotype was detected many times. This chain links TRBV5-6 with TRBJ2-7, with D hard to call. The CDR3 totals 15 residues. V lost 2 bases and J lost 2, with 14 bases in between. Germline CDR1 and CDR2: SGHDT and YYEEEE. The CDR3 is CASSFGRKLTYEQYF. DNA of the CDR3: TGTGCCAGCAGCTTTGGCCGCAAGTTAACCTACGAGCAGTACTTC.

This clonotype was detected ten times or more. The chain uses TRBV15 and TRBJ2-7, with D maybe TRBD1 (5 bases). Germline loops: CDR1 LNHNV, CDR2 YYDKDF (reference sequence). The CDR3 spans 14 residues. V lost 0 bases to trimming and J lost 2 bases, with 8 bases between them. The CDR3 coding sequence is TGTGCCACCAGCAGAGAGCAGGGAACCTACGAGCAGTACTTC. This codes for CATSREQGTYEQYF.

This clonotype was seen more than once but under ten times. One end of the junction fails to match germline, which may point to a read error. V gene TRBV12-3 or TRBV12-4 combines with J gene TRBJ2-6, with unresolved D. The CDR3 extends over 13 amino acids. The CDR3 DNA follows: TGTGCCAGCAGTACCTCTAGGGCCAACGTCCTGACTTTC. It codes for CASSTSRANVLTF.

V and J are TRBV20-1 and TRBJ1-1, with D unresolved. This CDR3 has 12 residues. Germline V gene lookup returns CDR1 DFQATT and CDR2 SNEGSKA (reference sequence). The V end lost 3 bases, the J end lost 3 bases, and 8 bases lay between the germline ends. CDR3 in DNA: TGCAGTGCTAGTTCGGGGTACACTGAAGCTTTCTTT. It yields the protein CSASSGYTEAFF.

The V and J genes are TRBV9 and TRBJ1-2, with D perhaps matching TRBD1 (6 bases). With 3 bases removed from V and 8 bases from J, the gap between germline ends came to 11 bases. The CDR3 loop spans 12 amino acids. The germline CDR1 and CDR2 sequences are SGDLS and YYNGEE. Here the CDR3 reads CASSGSGGGYTF. CDR3 DNA sequence: TGTGCCAGCAGCGGTAGCGGGGGCGGCTACACCTTC.